The 10 T cell receptor beta chains given below trace back to one sample, sequenced in a study of blood T cell repertoires in COVID-19. Data came from immunoSEQ multiplex PCR; TCRdb stores just in-frame clones and leaves some out. This table holds 150,000 to 200,000 clones, more than 80% found once. Sequenced input: peripheral blood. The receptors derive from a man aged 45-65 years with acute or convalescent COVID-19.

The chain couples TRBV19 to TRBJ2-1; D may be TRBD2 (7 bases). The CDR3 runs to 11 residues. The V end lost 7 bases, the J end lost 15 bases, and 16 bases lay between the germline ends. Germline CDR1 and CDR2: LNHDA and SQIVND (reference sequence). The CDR3 DNA sequence: TGTGCCAGTAACCCCGGCGGGGGCTTGTTCTTC. Translated: CASNPGGGLFF.

CDR3 sequence (DNA): TGTGCCAGCAGTTTGGAGTGGGGGCCGGGCTACACCTTC. Encoded protein: CASSLEWGPGYTF. This rearrangement joins TRBV6-2 or TRBV6-3 to TRBJ1-2, with D possibly being TRBD1 (6 bases). This CDR3 has 13 residues. Germline V gene data show CDR1 as MNHEY and CDR2 as SVGEGT. Trimming took 4 bases from V and 8 from J, leaving 14 bases between them.

This chain connects TRBV6-6 to TRBJ1-1; D perhaps matches TRBD1 (5 bases). Trimming removed 5 bases from V and 4 bases from J, with 23 bases in between. CDR3 length: 17 amino acids. Germline V gene sequence: CDR1 MNHNY, CDR2 SVGAGI (reference sequence). The chain's CDR3 is CASSPAVWEGFVTEAFF. CDR3 nucleotides: TGTGCCAGCAGTCCCGCGGTTTGGGAGGGGTTCGTCACTGAAGCTTTCTTT.

The chain employs TRBV27 and TRBJ2-6; tentative D call: TRBD2 (5 bases). Per germline, CDR1 MNHEY and CDR2 SMNVEV (reference sequence). This CDR3 spans 14 amino acids. V was pared by 4 bases and J by 4 bases, with 8 bases between. The CDR3 reads CASSSTGGANVLTF. The CDR3 DNA reads as TGTGCCAGCAGTTCGACGGGGGGGGCCAACGTCCTGACTTTC.

This sequence joins TRBV27 and TRBJ2-7; 7 positions match TRBD1. V gave up 5 bases and J gave up 3 bases; unmatched junction bases: 7. This CDR3 is built from 14 residues. Per germline, CDR1 MNHEY and CDR2 SMNVEV (reference sequence). The CDR3 sequence is CASSKGQLRYEQYF. Here the CDR3 DNA reads TGTGCCAGCAGTAAGGGACAGCTACGCTACGAGCAGTACTTC.

The chain couples TRBV5-1 to TRBJ1-1, with 9 bases aligning to TRBD1. Germline V lookup: CDR1 SGHRS, CDR2 YFSETQ. The CDR3 is 14 residues long. With V trimmed by 0 bases and J by 8 bases, 5 bases remained unmatched. The CDR3 here is CASSLGQGGWEAFF. In DNA, the CDR3 is TGCGCCAGCAGCTTGGGACAGGGGGGTTGGGAAGCTTTCTTT. Looking up the rest from reference TRBV5-1 and TRBJ1-1 gives the full variable domain: KAGVTQTPRYLIKTRGQQVTLSCSPISGHRSVSWYQQTPGQGLQFLFEYFSETQRNKGNFPGRFSGRQFSNSRSEMNVSTLELGDSALYLCASSLGQGGWEAFFGQGTRLTVV.

The CDR3 DNA reads as TGCAGCGTTGGGGGCCCATCCGTGGGCACTGAAGCTTTCTTT. Its protein is CSVGGPSVGTEAFF. V gene TRBV29-1 combines with J gene TRBJ1-1, with TRBD1 as a possible D gene (5 bases). V lost 4 bases to trimming and J lost 4 bases, with 16 bases between them. This CDR3 is 14 amino acids long. CDR1 is SQVTM, CDR2 ANQGSEA, per germline. Based on the CDR3 plus reference TRBV29-1 and TRBJ1-1, the full variable domain is SAVISQKPSRDICQRGTSLTIQCQVDSQVTMMFWYRQQPGQSLTLIATANQGSEATYESGFVIDKFPISRPNLTFSTLTVSNMSPEDSSIYLCSVGGPSVGTEAFFGQGTRLTVV.

The chain combines TRBV27 with TRBJ1-6; TRBD1 matches 8 bases. The germline V gene encodes CDR1 MNHEY and CDR2 SMNVEV (reference sequence). This CDR3 spans 16 amino acids. J lost 4 bases, V lost 4 bases, and 6 bases had no gene match. The chain's CDR3 is CASSSTDRVYNSPLHF. CDR3 nucleotides: TGTGCCAGCAGTTCGACGGACAGGGTATATAATTCACCCCTCCACTTT.

The chain combines TRBV5-1 with TRBJ2-7, with 8 nucleotides matching TRBD1. This CDR3 region has 13 residues. From germline, CDR1 is SGHRS and CDR2 YFSETQ. V shed 6 bases, J shed 3 bases, and the junction held 5 bases outside the gene matches. The CDR3 loop reads CASTQGQGYEQYF. The CDR3 DNA reads as TGCGCCAGCACCCAAGGACAGGGCTACGAGCAGTACTTC.

V gene TRBV3-1 (or the pseudogene TRBV3-2) combines with J gene TRBJ1-2, with 11 bases aligning to TRBD1. The CDR3 spans 17 residues. The ends lost 4 bases at V and 3 bases at J; junction bases unmatched: 10. Germline CDR1 and CDR2: LGHDT and YNNKEL (reference sequence). CDR3 sequence reads: CASSLSPPGQGDYGYTF. The CDR3 bases are TGTGCCAGCAGCCTCTCCCCCCCGGGACAGGGGGACTATGGCTACACCTTC.